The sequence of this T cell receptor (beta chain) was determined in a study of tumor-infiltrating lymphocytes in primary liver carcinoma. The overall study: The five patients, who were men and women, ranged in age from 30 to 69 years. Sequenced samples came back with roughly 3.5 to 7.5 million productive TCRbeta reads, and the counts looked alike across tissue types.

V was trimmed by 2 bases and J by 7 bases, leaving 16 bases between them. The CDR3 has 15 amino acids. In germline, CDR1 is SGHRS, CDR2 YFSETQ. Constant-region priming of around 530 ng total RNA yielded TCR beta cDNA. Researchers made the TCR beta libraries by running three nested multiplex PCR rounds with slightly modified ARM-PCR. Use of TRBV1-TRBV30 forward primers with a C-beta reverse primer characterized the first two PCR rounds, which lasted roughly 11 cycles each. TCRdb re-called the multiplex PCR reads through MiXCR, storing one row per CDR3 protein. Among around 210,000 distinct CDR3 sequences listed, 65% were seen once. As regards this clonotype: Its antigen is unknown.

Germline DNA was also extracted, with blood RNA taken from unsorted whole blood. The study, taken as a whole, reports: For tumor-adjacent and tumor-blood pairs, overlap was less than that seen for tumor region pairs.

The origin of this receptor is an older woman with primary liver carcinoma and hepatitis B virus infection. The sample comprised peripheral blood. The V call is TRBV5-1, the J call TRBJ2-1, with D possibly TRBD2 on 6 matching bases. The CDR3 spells CASSFPAGRTNEQFF. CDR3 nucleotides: TGCGCCAGCAGCTTCCCAGCGGGTAGAACAAATGAGCAGTTCTTC.